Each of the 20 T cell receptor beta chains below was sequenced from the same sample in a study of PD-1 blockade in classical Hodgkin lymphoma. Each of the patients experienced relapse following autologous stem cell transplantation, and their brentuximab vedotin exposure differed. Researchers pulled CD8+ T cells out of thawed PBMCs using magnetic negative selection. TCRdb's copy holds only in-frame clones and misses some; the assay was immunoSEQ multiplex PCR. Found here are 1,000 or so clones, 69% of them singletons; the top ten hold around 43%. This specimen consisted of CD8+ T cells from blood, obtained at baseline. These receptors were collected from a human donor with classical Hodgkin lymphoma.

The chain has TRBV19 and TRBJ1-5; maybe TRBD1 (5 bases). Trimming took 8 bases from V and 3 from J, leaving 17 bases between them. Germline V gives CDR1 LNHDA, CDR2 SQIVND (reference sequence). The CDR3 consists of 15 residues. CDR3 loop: CASAPIPGFNQPQHF. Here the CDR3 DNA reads TGTGCCAGTGCCCCAATACCAGGGTTCAATCAGCCCCAGCATTTT.

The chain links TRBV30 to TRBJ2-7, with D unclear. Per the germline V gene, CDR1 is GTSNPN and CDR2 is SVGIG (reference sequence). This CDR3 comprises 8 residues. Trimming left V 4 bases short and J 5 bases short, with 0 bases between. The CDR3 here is CAWNEQYF. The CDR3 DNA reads TGTGCCTGGAACGAGCAGTACTTC.

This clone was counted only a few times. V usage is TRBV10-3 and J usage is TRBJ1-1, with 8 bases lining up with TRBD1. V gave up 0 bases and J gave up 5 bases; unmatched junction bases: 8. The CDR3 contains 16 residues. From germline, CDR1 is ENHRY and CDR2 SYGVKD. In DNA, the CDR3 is TGTGCCATCAGTGAGTCGTTAAGGACAGGGCGGACTGAAGCTTTCTTT. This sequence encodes CAISESLRTGRTEAFF.

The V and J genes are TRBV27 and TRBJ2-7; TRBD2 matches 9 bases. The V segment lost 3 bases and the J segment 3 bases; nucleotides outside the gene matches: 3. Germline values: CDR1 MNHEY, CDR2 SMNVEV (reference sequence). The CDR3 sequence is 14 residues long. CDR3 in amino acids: CASSLGTSLYEQYF. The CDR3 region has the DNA TGTGCCAGCAGTTTGGGGACTAGCCTCTACGAGCAGTACTTC.

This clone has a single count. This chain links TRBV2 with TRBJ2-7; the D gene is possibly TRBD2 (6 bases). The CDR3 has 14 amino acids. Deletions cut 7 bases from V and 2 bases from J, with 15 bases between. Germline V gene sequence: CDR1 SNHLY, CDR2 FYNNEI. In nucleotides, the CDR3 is TGTGCCAGCATCGGGACTTCGGGAGCCTACGAGCAGTACTTC. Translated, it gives CASIGTSGAYEQYF.

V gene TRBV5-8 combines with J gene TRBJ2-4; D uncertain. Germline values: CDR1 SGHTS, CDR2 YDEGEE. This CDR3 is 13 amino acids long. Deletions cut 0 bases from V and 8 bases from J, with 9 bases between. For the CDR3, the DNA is TGTGCCAGCAGCTTGGCCGAAGTTGACATTCAGTACTTC. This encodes CASSLAEVDIQYF. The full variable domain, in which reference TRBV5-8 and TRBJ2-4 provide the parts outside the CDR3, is EAGVTQSPTHLIKTRGQQATLRCSPISGHTSVYWYQQALGLGLQFLLWYDEGEERNRGNFPPRFSGRQFPNYSSELNVNALELEDSALYLCASSLAEVDIQYFGAGTRLSVL.

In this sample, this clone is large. The CDR3 sequence is CASSPDSPFTDTQYF. The CDR3 DNA follows: TGTGCCAGCAGTCCAGACAGCCCGTTCACAGATACGCAGTATTTT. This rearrangement joins TRBV6-5 to TRBJ2-3; possibly TRBD1 for D (5 bases). The length of the CDR3 is 15 residues. V was pared by 5 bases and J by 2 bases, with 14 bases between. The germline CDR1 and CDR2 sequences are MNHEY and SVGAGI.

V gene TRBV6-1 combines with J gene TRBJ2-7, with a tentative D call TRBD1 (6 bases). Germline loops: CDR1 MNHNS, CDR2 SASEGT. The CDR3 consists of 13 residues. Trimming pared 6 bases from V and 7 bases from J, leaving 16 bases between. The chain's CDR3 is CASRGIGTLEQYF. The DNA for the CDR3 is TGTGCCAGCAGGGGGATCGGGACACTTGAGCAGTACTTC.

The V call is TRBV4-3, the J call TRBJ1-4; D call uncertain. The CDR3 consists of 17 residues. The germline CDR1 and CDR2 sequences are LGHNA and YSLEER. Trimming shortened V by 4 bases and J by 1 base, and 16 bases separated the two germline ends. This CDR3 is CASSRGYTRRTNEKLFF. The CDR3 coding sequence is TGCGCCAGCAGCCGAGGTTATACGAGAAGAACTAATGAAAAACTGTTTTTT.

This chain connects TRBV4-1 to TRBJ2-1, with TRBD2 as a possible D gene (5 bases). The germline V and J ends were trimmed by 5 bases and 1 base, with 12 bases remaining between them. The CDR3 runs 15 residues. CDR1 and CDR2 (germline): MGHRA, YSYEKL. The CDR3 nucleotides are TGCGCCAGCAGCGAACGGACTGATTCCTACAATGAGCAGTTCTTC. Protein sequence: CASSERTDSYNEQFF.

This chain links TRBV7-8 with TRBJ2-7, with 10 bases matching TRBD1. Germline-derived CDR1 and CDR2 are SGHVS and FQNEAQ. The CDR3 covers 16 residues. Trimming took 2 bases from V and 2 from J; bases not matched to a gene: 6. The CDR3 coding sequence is TGTGCCAGCAGCTTAATCCCGGGACAGGGGACCTACGAGCAGTACTTC. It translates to CASSLIPGQGTYEQYF.

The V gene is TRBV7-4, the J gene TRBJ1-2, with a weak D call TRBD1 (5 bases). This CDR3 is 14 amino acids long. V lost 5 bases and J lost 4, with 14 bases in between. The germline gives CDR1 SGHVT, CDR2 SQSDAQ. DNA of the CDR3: TGTGCCAGCAGCCTCGGCGGGGGAGCCTATGGCTACACCTTC. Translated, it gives CASSLGGGAYGYTF.

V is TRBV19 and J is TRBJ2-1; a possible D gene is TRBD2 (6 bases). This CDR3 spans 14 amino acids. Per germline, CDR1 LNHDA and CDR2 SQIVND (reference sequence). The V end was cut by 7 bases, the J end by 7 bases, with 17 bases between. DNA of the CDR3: TGTGCCAGTAAACCGGGACTCCAAGGGAATGAGCAGTTCTTC. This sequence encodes CASKPGLQGNEQFF.

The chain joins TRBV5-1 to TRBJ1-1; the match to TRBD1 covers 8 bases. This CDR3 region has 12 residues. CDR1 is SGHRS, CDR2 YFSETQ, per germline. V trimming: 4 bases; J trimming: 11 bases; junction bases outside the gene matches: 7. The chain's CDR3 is CASSGRQGLAFF. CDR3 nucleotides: TGCGCCAGCAGCGGTAGACAGGGGTTGGCTTTCTTT.

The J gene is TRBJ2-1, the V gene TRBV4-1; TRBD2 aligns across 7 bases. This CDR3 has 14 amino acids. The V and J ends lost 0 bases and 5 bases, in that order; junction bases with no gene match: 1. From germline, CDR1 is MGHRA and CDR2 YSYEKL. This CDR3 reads CASSQDGTNNEQFF. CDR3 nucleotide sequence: TGCGCCAGCAGCCAAGACGGGACTAACAATGAGCAGTTCTTC.

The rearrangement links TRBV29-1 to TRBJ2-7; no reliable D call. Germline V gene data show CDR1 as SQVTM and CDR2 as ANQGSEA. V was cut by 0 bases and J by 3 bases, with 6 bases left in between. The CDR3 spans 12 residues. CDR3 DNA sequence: TGCAGCGTTGAAGACAGGTTCTACGAGCAGTACTTC. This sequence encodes CSVEDRFYEQYF.

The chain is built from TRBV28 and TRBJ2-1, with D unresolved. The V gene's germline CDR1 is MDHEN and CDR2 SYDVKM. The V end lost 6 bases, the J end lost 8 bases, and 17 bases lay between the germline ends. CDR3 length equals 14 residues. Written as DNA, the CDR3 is TGTGCCAGCAGACCCCCCCACCCCGAGGATGAGCAGTTCTTC. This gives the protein CASRPPHPEDEQFF.

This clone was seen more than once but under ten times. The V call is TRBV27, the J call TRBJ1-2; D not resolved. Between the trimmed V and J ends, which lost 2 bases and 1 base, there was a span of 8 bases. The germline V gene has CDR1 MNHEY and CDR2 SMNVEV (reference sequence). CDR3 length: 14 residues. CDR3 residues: CASSLTVGNYGYTF. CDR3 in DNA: TGTGCCAGCAGTTTAACTGTGGGTAACTATGGCTACACCTTC.

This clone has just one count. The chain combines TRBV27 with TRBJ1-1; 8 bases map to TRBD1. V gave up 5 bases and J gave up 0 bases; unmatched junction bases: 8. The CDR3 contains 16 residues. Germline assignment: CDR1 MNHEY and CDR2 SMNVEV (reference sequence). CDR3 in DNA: TGTGCCAGCAGTCCGCGGACAGGGATCATGAACACTGAAGCTTTCTTT. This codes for CASSPRTGIMNTEAFF.

The chain's CDR3 is CASSQEYATSGNTIYF. The CDR3, as DNA: TGTGCCAGCAGCCAAGAATATGCCACCTCAGGAAACACCATATATTTT. V and J are TRBV4-2 and TRBJ1-3; D remains unclear. This CDR3 has 16 residues. Per the germline V gene, CDR1 is LGHNA and CDR2 is YNFKEQ. Trimming left V 0 bases short and J 4 bases short, with 13 bases between.